This TCR beta chain derives from a study of T-cell memory formation after mild COVID-19. Study conclusions and caveats: The study detected some responding clones in pre-infection memory, suggesting cross-reactive memory joined. Specificity for SARS-CoV-2 was not confirmed among the second-wave clones peaking on day 37.

Libraries for TCRalpha and TCRbeta carried sample barcodes and unique molecular identifiers via 5'RACE. MiXCR, applied by TCRdb to the 5' RACE reads, yields one record per CDR3 protein. The sample consists of a few hundred thousand distinct CDR3 sequences, approximately 15% of them appearing once. The length of the CDR3 is 15 residues. Germline V gene lookup returns CDR1 SGHTA and CDR2 FQGNSA. V lost 2 bases and J lost 2, with 11 bases in between. Points on this clonotype: The antigen is undetermined.

The source is a man younger than 35 who had mild COVID-19 (a few samples of this study predate the infection). Cell type and time point are not known. The rearrangement links TRBV7-2 to TRBJ2-3; tentatively, D is TRBD2 (5 bases). Sequenced input: PBMCs or a T cell subset sorted from them (not recorded which). The CDR3 coding sequence is TGTGCCAGCAGCTTACAAGCGGTCCCCACAGATACGCAGTATTTT. It codes for CASSLQAVPTDTQYF.